These T cell receptor beta chains were read from a single sample in a study of OX40 agonist ivuxolimab in advanced cancers. Data came from immunoSEQ multiplex PCR; TCRdb stores just in-frame clones and leaves some out. This sample has 50,000 to 70,000 clones; roughly 88% occur once, and the top ten carry over 1%. The source was CD4+ or CD8+ T cells sorted from blood, collected in a trial of the OX40 agonist ivuxolimab. These receptors all stem from an adult with an advanced solid tumor such as melanoma, head and neck, liver or kidney cancer. The CDR3 runs from the conserved cysteine through the conserved F or W. A D gene is named only where the DNA matches it firmly. The size field is filled for only some rows; it gives once, few, many or a size class.

TGTGCCAGTAGTATCGGAACCTACGAGCAGTACTTC | CASSIGTYEQYF | . | . | TRBJ2-7 | TRBV19 | 12
TGTGCCAGCAGTCCCCGGGCTGTCTCCTACAATGAGCAGTTCTTC | CASSPRAVSYNEQFF | . | . | TRBJ2-1 | TRBV16 | 15
TGTGCCAGTAGGCGGCTCGGGACAGAGGAAGAGACCCAGTACTTC | CASRRLGTEEETQYF | . | TRBD1 | TRBJ2-5 | TRBV19 | 15
TGCGCCAGCAGCGCGACAGGGTTTGAGACCCAGTACTTC | CASSATGFETQYF | . | TRBD1 | TRBJ2-5 | TRBV5-1 | 13
TGCGCCAGCAGCCCCGGGACAGGTGCCCGGGGAGAGCAGTTCTTC | CASSPGTGARGEQFF | . | TRBD1 | TRBJ2-1 | TRBV5-1 | 15
TGTGCCAGCAGTACCGGGACACCCTTAACCGGGGAGCTGTTTTTT | CASSTGTPLTGELFF | once | . | TRBJ2-2 | TRBV6-5 | 15
TGTGCCATCAGTGAGAAAGGAACGGAGGGGGCTTACGAGCAGTACTTC | CAISEKGTEGAYEQYF | . | . | TRBJ2-7 | TRBV10-3 | 16
TGTGCCAGCAGTGGTCTGTTTAATCAGCCCCAGCATTTT | CASSGLFNQPQHF | . | . | TRBJ1-5 | TRBV6-1 | 13
TGTGCCAGCAGCCTGGACACAGATACGCAGTATTTT | CASSLDTDTQYF | . | . | TRBJ2-3 | TRBV28 | 12
TGTGCCAGCAGCCAGGACAGGGCCCGCACAGATACGCAGTATTTT | CASSQDRARTDTQYF | . | TRBD1 | TRBJ2-3 | TRBV7-8 | 15
TGCGCCAGCAGCTTGAAGGTAACGTCTAGCGGGAGTTCCTACAATGAGCAGTTCTTC | CASSLKVTSSGSSYNEQFF | once | TRBD2 | TRBJ2-1 | TRBV5-1 | 19
TGTGCCAGCAGCTTAGGCCACCTTAGCGGGACAGAGATAGCCAAAAACATTCAGTACTTC | CASSLGHLSGTEIAKNIQYF | . | . | TRBJ2-4 | TRBV7-8 | 20
TGTGCCAGCAGTGAAACACGGGGACCGGGAGATACGCAGTATTTT | CASSETRGPGDTQYF | . | . | TRBJ2-3 | TRBV25-1 | 15
TGTGCCAGCAGTTTCCTTTACGAGCAGTACTTC | CASSFLYEQYF | . | . | TRBJ2-7 | TRBV28 | 11
TGTGCCAGCAGTACCCTGGGGGGTTCTCTCCGAAATGAGCAGTTCTTC | CASSTLGGSLRNEQFF | . | . | TRBJ2-1 | TRBV28 | 16
TGTGCCAGCAGGCCCGGGACAAATGGAAACACCATATATTTT | CASRPGTNGNTIYF | . | . | TRBJ1-3 | TRBV5-4 | 14
TGTGCCAGCAGCAAAGGGACCCTACAGGGGGCGAGGGGGCCCCAGCATTTT | CASSKGTLQGARGPQHF | . | . | TRBJ1-5 | TRBV21-1 | 17
TGCGCCAGCAGTCCAGTTGCTGAAGCTTTCTTT | CASSPVAEAFF | . | . | TRBJ1-1 | TRBV10-1 | 11
TGTGCCAGCAGCATGAACACCGGGGAGCTGTTTTTT | CASSMNTGELFF | . | . | TRBJ2-2 | TRBV11-2 | 12
TGCAGCGTCTTCGCTTTGGTTAGCGGGAGTATCGAGACCCAGTACTTC | CSVFALVSGSIETQYF | . | TRBD2 | TRBJ2-5 | TRBV29-1 | 16
TGTGCCAGCAGCGTAGACGGCGGGAGTTTCACCGGGGAGCTGTTTTTT | CASSVDGGSFTGELFF | . | TRBD2 | TRBJ2-2 | TRBV9 | 16
TGTGCCAGCAGCTTGGAAGGACAGGGGGGCGGAAACACCATATATTTT | CASSLEGQGGGNTIYF | . | TRBD1 | TRBJ1-3 | TRBV5-8 | 16
TGTGCCAGCAGCTCCAGATGGAACACTGAAGCTTTCTTT | CASSSRWNTEAFF | . | . | TRBJ1-1 | TRBV5-6 | 13
TGTGCCAGTAGTATTTCAACAGGGGCAAGATCAGCTTTCTTT | CASSISTGARSAFF | . | TRBD1 | TRBJ1-1 | TRBV19 | 14
TGTGCCTGGAGTAGGGACTTCATAGTGGGGGAGCTGTTTTTT | CAWSRDFIVGELFF | once | . | TRBJ2-2 | TRBV30 | 14
TGTGCCATCAGTCCGGGACAGGGACACCAAGAGACCCAGTACTTC | CAISPGQGHQETQYF | . | TRBD1 | TRBJ2-5 | TRBV10-3 | 15
TGTGCCAGCAGTTCGACTAACGAGCAGTTCTTC | CASSSTNEQFF | once | . | TRBJ2-1 | TRBV6-5 | 11
TGTGCCAGCAGCAGGGGGATGCGGACAGATACGCAGTATTTT | CASSRGMRTDTQYF | . | . | TRBJ2-3 | TRBV7-2 | 14
TGTGCCCGCGTGGGCAAGTCCACAGATACGCAGTATTTT | CARVGKSTDTQYF | . | . | TRBJ2-3 | TRBV30 | 13
TGTGCCAGCAGCTTAGCGACAGCTAAAGAGACCCAGTACTTC | CASSLATAKETQYF | . | . | TRBJ2-5 | TRBV7-9 | 14
TGTGCCAGCAGAGGACAGGGCCGGGGCAATCAGCCCCAGCATTTT | CASRGQGRGNQPQHF | . | TRBD1 | TRBJ1-5 | TRBV25-1 | 15
TGTGCCAGCAGCTTGGGGGGGGTGGACACCTACAATGAGCAGTTCTTC | CASSLGGVDTYNEQFF | . | . | TRBJ2-1 | TRBV5-4 | 16
TGCGCCAGCAGCTCCGGGACCACATACAATGAGCAGTTCTTC | CASSSGTTYNEQFF | . | . | TRBJ2-1 | TRBV5-1 | 14
TGTGCCTGGGTTAAGGGACCGCCGGCTGGCTACACCTTC | CAWVKGPPAGYTF | . | . | TRBJ1-2 | TRBV30 | 13
TGTGCCAGCAGTTACTGGGGACAGGGGGGGAGCAATGAGCAGTTCTTC | CASSYWGQGGSNEQFF | . | TRBD1 | TRBJ2-1 | TRBV6-5 | 16
TGCGCCAGCAGTGAGCCCCCAGGACAGGGGAGCACAGATACGCAGTATTTT | CASSEPPGQGSTDTQYF | . | TRBD1 | TRBJ2-3 | TRBV4-1 | 17
TGTGCCTGGAGTCTCCTGGCGTTGGAGACCCAGTACTTC | CAWSLLALETQYF | . | . | TRBJ2-5 | TRBV30 | 13
TGTGCCAGCAGTTACGGGGGCTTAGGATACGAGCAGTACTTC | CASSYGGLGYEQYF | . | . | TRBJ2-7 | TRBV6-5 | 14
TGCGCCAGCAGCTCGCAGTACTATAATTCACCCCTCCACTTT | CASSSQYYNSPLHF | . | . | TRBJ1-6 | TRBV5-1 | 14
. | CASSKVGSGSGDTQYF | . | . | TRBJ2-3 | TRBV21-1 | 16
TGTGCCAGCAGCTTATTGTCAGGGGGCGACGGGTCCTACAATGAGCAGTTCTTC | CASSLLSGGDGSYNEQFF | few | TRBD1 | TRBJ2-1 | TRBV7-8 | 18
TGTGCCAGCAGGCCAGGGGGAGGCTCCTACGAGCAGTACTTC | CASRPGGGSYEQYF | . | . | TRBJ2-7 | TRBV6-5 | 14
TGCGCCAGCAGCTTAGGTCAGGGAGAAGGCTACACCTTC | CASSLGQGEGYTF | . | . | TRBJ1-2 | TRBV5-1 | 13
TGCGCCAGCAGCCAAGATACTAGGAACCACCCCTACAATGAGCAGTTCTTC | CASSQDTRNHPYNEQFF | . | . | TRBJ2-1 | TRBV4-1 | 17
TGTGCCATCAGTGAGTCGAGGGATGGCTATGGCTACACCTTC | CAISESRDGYGYTF | . | . | TRBJ1-2 | TRBV10-3 | 14
TGTGCCAGCAGCTTATCGGGGACGACTGGAAACACCATATATTTT | CASSLSGTTGNTIYF | . | . | TRBJ1-3 | TRBV7-9 | 15
TGCGCCAGCAGCTATACTCAGGGGCTTGAAGCTTTCTTT | CASSYTQGLEAFF | . | . | TRBJ1-1 | TRBV5-1 | 13
TGTGCCAGCAGCTTATCAAACTGGGGTGAACGAAACACCATATATTTT | CASSLSNWGERNTIYF | . | . | TRBJ1-3 | TRBV7-8 | 16
TGCGCCAGCAAAGGGCCGGGGTTGCGCACTGAAGCTTTCTTT | CASKGPGLRTEAFF | . | . | TRBJ1-1 | TRBV23-1 | 14
TGTGCCAGCAGCGCCGGACGGTCAACTAATGAAAAACTGTTTTTT | CASSAGRSTNEKLFF | . | . | TRBJ1-4 | TRBV2 | 15
TGTGCCAGCAGAACAGGGTCGGCCAAAAACATTCAGTACTTC | CASRTGSAKNIQYF | . | . | TRBJ2-4 | TRBV28 | 14